Detailed here is one T cell receptor beta chain. Its antigen is not identified. The CDR3 covers 17 residues. J lost 3 bases, V lost 4 bases, and 8 bases had no gene match. Germline V lookup: CDR1 MDHEN, CDR2 SYDVKM. The PCR contained 60 Vbeta and 13 Jbeta primers. The repertoire was sequenced with immunoSEQ multiplex PCR; TCRdb's copy has only in-frame clones and lacks some. Among some 200,000 clones listed, around 80% were seen once. This record comes from a study of cytomegalovirus exposure and HLA in healthy donors. Findings of the study overall: Several of the most significant clusters appeared linked to common viral pathogens, based on a later analysis. Sequence variants that were highly shared formed a cluster that was likely a sequencing artifact. The records held CMV serostatus as the only immune exposure information.

This chain uses TRBV28 with TRBJ2-7, with 14 bases lining up with TRBD2. Material for sequencing was PBMCs. This clonotype was obtained from a woman aged 18-29 years in good health and CMV-seronegative. CDR3 sequence reads: CASSSPGTSGRGYEQYF. The CDR3 region has the DNA TGTGCCAGCAGTTCCCCCGGGACTAGCGGGAGAGGCTACGAGCAGTACTTC.